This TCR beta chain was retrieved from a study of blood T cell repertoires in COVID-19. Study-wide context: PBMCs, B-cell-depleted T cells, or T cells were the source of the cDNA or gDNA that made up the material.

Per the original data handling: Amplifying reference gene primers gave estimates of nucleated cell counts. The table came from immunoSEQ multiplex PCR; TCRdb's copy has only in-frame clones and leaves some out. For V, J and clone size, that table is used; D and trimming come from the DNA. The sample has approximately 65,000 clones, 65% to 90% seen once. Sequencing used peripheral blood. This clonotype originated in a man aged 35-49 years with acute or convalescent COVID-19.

In DNA, the CDR3 is TGTGCCAGCAGCTTAACCTTGAACACTGAAGCTTTCTTT. Protein: CASSLTLNTEAFF. The rearrangement joins TRBV7-3 to TRBJ1-1, with D unclear. The CDR3 loop spans 13 amino acids. Trimming removed 0 bases from V and 0 bases from J, with 2 bases in between. Looked up from germline, CDR1 is SGHTA and CDR2 is FQGTGA.